The rows below give T cell receptor beta chains drawn from one sample of a study of blood T cell repertoires in COVID-19. Some clones are missing from TCRdb's copy, which holds only in-frame ones; the method was immunoSEQ multiplex PCR. The data contain 380,000 or so clones, 70% to 90% of them singletons. The material sequenced was PBMCs or T cells enriched from blood (not recorded which). All receptors derive from a woman aged 25-40 years with acute COVID-19. Each CDR3 is given with its conserved first and last residue. D genes are given only for firm matches. The size of a clone is reported for some rows only, either as once, few or many, or as a class for expanded clones.

size | D | J | V | CDR3
- | TRBD1 | TRBJ2-5 | TRBV15 | CATSSAGGQETQYF
- | - | TRBJ2-3 | TRBV5-1 | CASSSARRGLSTDTQYF
- | - | TRBJ2-3 | TRBV11-3 | CASSLGAETQYF
- | - | TRBJ1-4 | TRBV4-3 | CASSQVGLAMVEKLFF
- | - | TRBJ2-1 | TRBV27 | CASSFRDTYNEQFF
- | TRBD1 | TRBJ2-7 | TRBV12-5 | CACGYATGGAYEQYF
- | - | TRBJ2-3 | TRBV6-5 | CATAQSDTQYF
- | TRBD1 | TRBJ2-7 | TRBV11-2 | CASSVPGTGNYEQYF
- | TRBD1 | TRBJ1-6 | TRBV5-6 | CASSLTRTGHSPLHF
once | - | TRBJ1-2 | TRBV29-1 | CSVAKQGRGYTF
few | - | TRBJ2-7 | TRBV3-1/TRBV3-2 | CASSHGEGGPLKEQYF
- | TRBD1 | TRBJ1-2 | TRBV19 | CASRLSSGTGGYTF
- | - | TRBJ1-1 | TRBV5-1 | CASSFFGSGGGTEAFF
- | TRBD1 | TRBJ2-3 | TRBV11-2 | CASSEGDRGGADTQYF
- | - | TRBJ2-7 | TRBV6-4 | CASSDRANHYEQYF
- | - | TRBJ1-2 | TRBV24-1 | CATSEDSNYGYTF
- | - | TRBJ1-5 | TRBV15 | CATSPTDSNQPQHF
- | TRBD1 | TRBJ2-1 | TRBV7-2 | CASSFYTGGWQFF
few | TRBD1 | TRBJ1-2 | TRBV2 | CASSPIQGAEHYGYTF
once | - | TRBJ2-1 | TRBV29-1 | CSVTGLRSYNEQFF
- | TRBD1 | TRBJ2-7 | TRBV5-6 | CASSFGTGVYEQYF
- | TRBD1 | TRBJ1-1 | TRBV9 | CASSAGTGTVNTEAFF